These 12 T cell receptor beta chains originate from one sample sequenced in a study of blood T cells in healthy people across ages. The second PCR ran roughly 6 to 11 cycles with a sample-barcoded 5' primer and J-beta primers. MiXCR, applied by TCRdb to the 5' RACE reads, yields one record per CDR3 protein. The sample lists 700,000 to 800,000 distinct CDR3 sequences, around 40% occurring once. What was sequenced was blood. These receptor sequences come from a woman in her sixties or seventies in good health.

This clonotype was recorded a few times. V and J are TRBV9 and TRBJ2-1, with D maybe TRBD1 (6 bases). Germline CDR1 and CDR2: SGDLS and YYNGEE. V lost 4 bases and J 8 bases, leaving 22 bases between the germline ends. The CDR3 is 16 residues long. The CDR3 DNA reads TGTGCCAGCAGCCCCTGGGGGCAGGCCCCCTTGGATGAGCAGTTCTTC. This encodes CASSPWGQAPLDEQFF.

This clonotype was recorded a few times. The chain couples TRBV11-2 to TRBJ2-3, with 7 nucleotides matching TRBD2. The germline gives CDR1 SGHAT, CDR2 FQNNGV. CDR3 length: 16 residues. V lost 0 bases to trimming and J lost 9 bases; unmatched junction nucleotides: 12. CDR3 nucleotide sequence: TGTGCCAGCAGCTTAGATGTAAGCGGGGAGGCACGGACGCAGTATTTT. Translation gives CASSLDVSGEARTQYF.

This clonotype came up a few times. The chain employs TRBV3-1 and TRBJ2-7; no reliable D call. The CDR3 spans 13 residues. V was cut by 0 bases and J by 8 bases, with 11 bases left in between. CDR1 is LGHDT and CDR2 is YNNKEL in the germline V gene (reference sequence). The CDR3 coding sequence is TGTGCCAGCAGCCAAGATCCGGGCCGCAAGCAGTACTTC. Translated: CASSQDPGRKQYF.

This clonotype was observed a few times. The chain links TRBV12-3 or TRBV12-4 to TRBJ2-3, with 9 bases aligning to TRBD2. The CDR3 runs 15 residues. V lost 6 bases, J lost 2 bases, and 6 bases stayed unmatched. This CDR3 reads CASSSQREDTDTQYF. For the CDR3, the DNA is TGTGCCAGCAGCTCCCAGCGGGAGGACACAGATACGCAGTATTTT.

The V and J genes are TRBV20-1 and TRBJ2-4; the D gene is possibly TRBD1 (6 bases). The V and J ends lost 3 bases and 7 bases respectively, with 19 bases between them. The CDR3 sequence is 15 residues long. CDR1 is DFQATT and CDR2 is SNEGSKA in the germline V gene (reference sequence). This CDR3 reads CSASPRGRSRNIQYF. Here the CDR3 DNA reads TGCAGTGCTAGCCCCAGGGGAAGGAGTCGTAACATTCAGTACTTC.

This clonotype was observed many times. The V and J genes are TRBV10-3 and TRBJ2-7, with D hard to call. The CDR3 has 14 amino acids. Germline V CDR1 and CDR2: ENHRY, SYGVKD. Trimming pared 0 bases from V and 1 base from J, leaving 7 bases between. In DNA, the CDR3 is TGTGCCATCAGTGAGTCGTTGGGATCCTACGAGCAGTACTTC. Translation: CAISESLGSYEQYF.

This chain joins TRBV25-1 and TRBJ1-2; maybe TRBD1 (6 bases). V was cut by 4 bases and J by 6 bases, with 18 bases left in between. This CDR3 comprises 15 residues. Germline CDR1 and CDR2: MGHDK and SYGVNS. The CDR3 coding sequence is TGTGCCAGCAGTGTACCAGGGGATGCAGTCAATGGCTACACCTTC. It specifies CASSVPGDAVNGYTF.

This chain connects TRBV20-1 to TRBJ2-4; possibly TRBD1 or TRBD2 for D (5 bases each). The CDR3 has 15 residues. The germline V gene encodes CDR1 DFQATT and CDR2 SNEGSKA (reference sequence). Trimming shortened V by 4 bases and J by 5 bases, and 18 bases separated the two germline ends. The CDR3 DNA reads TGCAGTGCTAACCGGGTCTCGGGACCCCAAAACATTCAGTACTTC. This translates into CSANRVSGPQNIQYF.

To note about this clonotype: A clone one base away is much larger, so this may be a read error. The CDR3 DNA follows: TGTGCCAGCAGCCAACCAAACCAAGGAGAGACCCAGTACTTC. It yields the protein CASSQPNQGETQYF. The V call is TRBV3-1, the J call TRBJ2-5; no reliable D call. Germline V gene lookup returns CDR1 LGHDT and CDR2 YNNKEL (reference sequence). This CDR3 spans 14 amino acids. Deletions cut 2 bases from V and 4 bases from J, with 11 bases between.

A single count supports this clonotype. This sequence joins TRBV9 and TRBJ2-3; 12 nucleotides align to TRBD2. V lost 4 bases, J lost 7 bases, and 10 bases stayed unmatched. From germline, CDR1 is SGDLS and CDR2 YYNGEE. CDR3 length equals 16 residues. The chain's CDR3 is CASSTWTSGIRNTQYF. DNA of the CDR3: TGTGCCAGCAGCACCTGGACTAGCGGGATTCGGAATACGCAGTATTTT.

The V and J genes are TRBV20-1 and TRBJ2-3; 9 positions match TRBD2. CDR3 length: 15 amino acids. The V gene's germline CDR1 is DFQATT and CDR2 SNEGSKA (reference sequence). The CDR3 DNA reads as TGCAGCACTACCCCTGTAGCGGGGGGCACAGATACGCAGTATTTT. Translated: CSTTPVAGGTDTQYF.

The genes are TRBV6-1 and TRBJ2-1, with 9 nucleotides matching TRBD1. The CDR3 is 15 residues long. Germline values: CDR1 MNHNS, CDR2 SASEGT. V lost 2 bases, J lost 6 bases, and 5 bases stayed unmatched. The CDR3 region is CASSETPGQGNEQFF. Here the CDR3 DNA reads TGTGCCAGCAGTGAAACCCCGGGACAGGGCAATGAGCAGTTCTTC.